Listed below are T cell receptor beta chains from one sample, sequenced in a study of OX40 agonist ivuxolimab in advanced cancers. Only in-frame clones appear in the TCRdb table, and some are missing; sequencing was by immunoSEQ multiplex PCR. Seen here are some 65,000 clones, roughly 87% observed once, and the top ten hold 0.3% to 0.45%. Here the sequenced sample was CD4+ or CD8+ T cells sorted from blood, taken in a trial of the OX40 agonist ivuxolimab. The receptor set was obtained from an adult with an advanced solid tumor such as melanoma, head and neck, liver or kidney cancer. Both conserved end residues are part of each CDR3. Fields, in order: J gene, clone size, D gene, V gene, CDR3 protein, CDR3 DNA. A D gene is named only where the DNA matches it firmly. Size is stated for part of the rows, as once, few or many counts, or as a class when the clone is expanded.

TRBJ2-3 - TRBD2 TRBV7-2 CASSPMGQGGGSTDTQYF TGTGCCAGCAGCCCAATGGGTCAGGGCGGGGGGAGCACAGATACGCAGTATTTT
TRBJ2-4 - TRBD1 TRBV5-1 CASSLGTGETKNIQYF TGCGCCAGCAGCTTGGGGACAGGGGAGACCAAAAACATTCAGTACTTC
TRBJ2-2 - TRBD2 TRBV11-3 CASSLGGGDTGELFF TGTGCCAGCAGCTTAGGCGGGGGAGACACCGGGGAGCTGTTTTTT
TRBJ2-7 once - TRBV5-4 CASSLVGRSYEQYF TGTGCCAGCAGCTTGGTTGGCAGGTCCTACGAGCAGTACTTC
TRBJ1-2 - - TRBV7-2 CASSLVGGGYTF TGTGCCAGCAGCTTAGTCGGAGGGGGCTACACCTTC
TRBJ2-1 - - TRBV20-1 CSASQPNEQFF TGCAGTGCTAGCCAGCCGAATGAGCAGTTCTTC
TRBJ1-3 - - TRBV28 CAIQGGNTIYF TGTGCCATCCAGGGGGGAAACACCATATATTTT
TRBJ1-6 medium-sized TRBD1 TRBV18 CASSPLQGSNSPLHF TGTGCCAGCTCACCTTTACAGGGGAGTAATTCACCCCTCCACTTT
TRBJ1-1 - - TRBV6-1 CASRRGERGNTEAFF TGTGCCAGCAGGAGGGGAGAGAGGGGGAACACTGAAGCTTTCTTT
TRBJ2-1 - - TRBV5-1 CASSSQDPSYNEQFF TGCGCCAGCAGCTCCCAGGATCCCTCCTACAATGAGCAGTTCTTC
TRBJ2-2 - TRBD1 TRBV6-1 CASSEGRGRIGELFF TGTGCCAGCAGTGAGGGCAGGGGGCGTATCGGGGAGCTGTTTTTT
TRBJ1-1 - - TRBV7-9 CASSLNQVRDTEAFF TGTGCCAGCAGCTTAAACCAGGTTCGGGACACTGAAGCTTTCTTT
TRBJ1-4 - - TRBV4-1 CASSQDRVTVEKLFF TGCGCCAGCAGCCAAGATAGGGTTACAGTTGAAAAACTGTTTTTT
TRBJ1-1 - - TRBV5-1 CASSSRSAGYMNTEAFF TGCGCCAGCAGCTCACGGTCGGCAGGGTACATGAACACTGAAGCTTTCTTT
TRBJ1-1 once - TRBV10-3 CAISESANTEAFF TGTGCCATCAGTGAGTCGGCCAACACTGAAGCTTTCTTT
TRBJ2-5 few - TRBV27 CASGDGLGRPGETQYF TGTGCCAGCGGGGACGGCTTAGGGCGTCCAGGGGAGACCCAGTACTTC
TRBJ1-5 - - TRBV27 CASSLFGQTNQPQHF TGTGCCAGCAGTTTATTCGGGCAGACGAATCAGCCCCAGCATTTT
TRBJ1-1 once - TRBV6-6 CASSYEQVNTEAFF TGTGCCAGCAGTTACGAACAGGTGAACACTGAAGCTTTCTTT
TRBJ1-5 few TRBD1 TRBV7-2 CASSLQSTGGKAQHF TGTGCCAGCAGCTTACAGTCGACAGGGGGCAAAGCCCAGCATTTT
TRBJ1-2 - TRBD1 TRBV30 CAFTPGQGISGYGYTF TGTGCCTTCACTCCGGGACAGGGGATCAGTGGCTATGGCTACACCTTC
TRBJ2-5 - - TRBV5-5 CASSLGSKGETQYF TGTGCCAGCAGCTTGGGCAGCAAGGGGGAGACCCAGTACTTC